This T cell receptor beta chain comes out of a study of CD8 T cells in ankylosing spondylitis. Study-wide findings and caveats: For ankylosing spondylitis blood, a TCR beta motif of under 10 highly homologous variants appeared characteristic.

Details on this clonotype: Its antigen is undetermined.

Trimming shortened V by 3 bases and J by 8 bases, and 13 bases separated the two germline ends. CDR1 LGHDT and CDR2 YNNKEL come from the germline V gene (reference sequence). The CDR3 has 13 residues. One entry per CDR3 protein results from TCRdb running MiXCR on the 5' RACE reads. The repertoire holds more than 600,000 distinct CDR3 sequences, with roughly 19% as singletons. The rearrangement uses TRBV3-1 and TRBJ1-2; the D is unclear. The TCR comes from a male donor with ankylosing spondylitis. Source material: blood, either unsorted or a sorted T cell fraction (not recorded which). CDR3 sequence reads: CASSHSGTAGYTF. CDR3 sequence (DNA): TGTGCCAGCAGCCACTCAGGTACCGCCGGCTACACCTTC.